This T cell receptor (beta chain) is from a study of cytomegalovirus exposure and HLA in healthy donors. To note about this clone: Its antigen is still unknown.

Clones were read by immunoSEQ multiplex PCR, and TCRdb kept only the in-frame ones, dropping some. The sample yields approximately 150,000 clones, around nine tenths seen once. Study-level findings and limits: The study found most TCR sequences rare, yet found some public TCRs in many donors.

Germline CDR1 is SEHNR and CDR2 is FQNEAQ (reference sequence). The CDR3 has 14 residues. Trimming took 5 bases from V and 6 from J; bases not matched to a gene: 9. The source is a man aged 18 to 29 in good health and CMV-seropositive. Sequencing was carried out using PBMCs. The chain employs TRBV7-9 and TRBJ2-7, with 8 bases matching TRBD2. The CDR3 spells CASSTGGGRGEQYF. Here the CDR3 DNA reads TGTGCCAGCAGCACCGGGGGGGGGCGCGGCGAGCAGTACTTC.